The clone carrying this TCR beta chain was seen a few times. Sequenced by immunoSEQ multiplex PCR; TCRdb stores in-frame clones only, minus some. Of about 290,000 clones detected, about 82% appear once; the ten largest clones hold approximately 4.1%. The sample belongs to a study of blood T cell repertoires in COVID-19. The overall study: Sources were T cells, B-cell-depleted T cells, or PBMCs; the material itself was cDNA or gDNA.

The clonotype originates from a woman aged 45-60 years with active or convalescent COVID-19. The specimen sequenced was peripheral blood.

CDR3 region: CASSPRTGRWGKLFF. CDR3 nucleotides: TGTGCCAGCAGTCCACGGACAGGGCGTTGGGGCAAACTGTTTTTT. V is TRBV28 and J is TRBJ1-4; 8 positions match TRBD1. V was pared by 5 bases and J by 11 bases, with 13 bases of the junction left unmatched. Germline V gene lookup returns CDR1 MDHEN and CDR2 SYDVKM. The CDR3 runs 15 residues.